This TCR beta chain originates from a study of T-cell reconstitution after alpha-beta-depleted transplantation in children. CDR1 SEHNR and CDR2 FQNEAQ come from the germline V gene (reference sequence). This CDR3 has 12 residues. Trimming left V 5 bases short and J 8 bases short, with 10 bases between. Comments on this clonotype: Its antigen remains unidentified.

Study-level findings and limits: Newly produced T cells mostly accounted for T-cell counts and diversity one year post-transplant.

The TCRbeta library incorporated unique molecular identifiers. Using its own MiXCR run on the PCR reads, TCRdb lists one record per CDR3 protein. The table shows approximately 98,000 distinct CDR3 sequences, with 5.5% to 7% occurring only once. Here the sequenced sample was PBMCs, mostly from graft donor cells, taken 360 days after TCRalphabeta/CD19-depleted stem cell transplant. The receptor's source is a male patient aged 2-9 years who had a stem cell transplant for acute lymphoblastic leukemia, so the T cells may come from the graft donor. The rearrangement joins TRBV7-9 to TRBJ2-1, with D unclear. The CDR3 DNA sequence: TGTGCCAGCAGCCTTCATGCCGATGAGCAGTTCTTC. Protein: CASSLHADEQFF.